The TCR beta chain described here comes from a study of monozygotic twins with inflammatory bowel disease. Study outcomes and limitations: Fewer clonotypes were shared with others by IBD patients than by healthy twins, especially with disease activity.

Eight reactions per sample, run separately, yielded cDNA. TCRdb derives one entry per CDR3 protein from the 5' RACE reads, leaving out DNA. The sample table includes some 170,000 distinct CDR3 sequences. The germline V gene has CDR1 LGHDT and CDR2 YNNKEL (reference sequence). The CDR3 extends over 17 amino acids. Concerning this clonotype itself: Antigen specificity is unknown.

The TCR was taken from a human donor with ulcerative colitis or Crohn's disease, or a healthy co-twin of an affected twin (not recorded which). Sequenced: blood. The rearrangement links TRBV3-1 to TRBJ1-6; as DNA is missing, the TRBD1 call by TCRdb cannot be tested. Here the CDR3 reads CASSQVPAGFVDSPLHF.